What follows describes a single T cell receptor beta chain. These data are taken from a study of T cell changes during pregnancy in multiple sclerosis. Sequenced by immunoSEQ multiplex PCR; TCRdb stores in-frame clones only, minus some. The sample carries roughly 54,000 clones, 92% recorded once. CDR1 is ENHRY and CDR2 is SYGVKD in the germline V gene. This CDR3 region has 18 residues. The ends lost 0 bases at V and 5 bases at J; junction bases unmatched: 13. The TCR comes from a female donor with multiple sclerosis, enrolled in a pregnancy study. This rearrangement joins TRBV10-3 to TRBJ2-7, with 10 bases lining up with TRBD1. The sample in question was CD4+ T cells from peripheral blood mononuclear cells, obtained after pregnancy. CDR3 sequence: CAISESKGGGTGVHEQYF. The CDR3 DNA reads TGTGCCATCAGTGAGTCTAAGGGGGGCGGGACAGGGGTCCACGAGCAGTACTTC.